Ten or more counts support the clone carrying this T cell receptor (beta chain). Its target is not known. Unique molecular identifiers were attached to individual cDNA molecules. TCRdb called the 5' RACE reads again in MiXCR, with one record for every CDR3 protein. The data contain roughly 34,000 distinct CDR3 sequences, roughly 4.5% of them singletons. V gave up 2 bases and J gave up 3 bases; unmatched junction bases: 7. The CDR3 consists of 15 residues. The germline CDR1 and CDR2 sequences are MNHEY and SMNVEV (reference sequence). The entry originates in a study of early T cells in non-severe SARS-CoV-2 infection. Across the study: Sequencing targeted bulk RNA from unsorted whole blood, leaving chains unpaired.

Study-wide points: VDJdb matches were skewed toward anti-spike CD8 T cell responses.

The TCR comes from an adult who was a healthcare worker with PCR-confirmed SARS-CoV-2 infection or an uninfected control (not recorded which). The chain uses TRBV27 and TRBJ2-7; 7 bases are shared with TRBD1. The material sequenced was whole blood. DNA for the CDR3: TGTGCCAGCAGTTTAAAACAGGGGTTTATCTACGAGCAGTACTTC. Residues: CASSLKQGFIYEQYF.